The rows below give T cell receptor beta chains drawn from one sample of a study of a mutant IDH1 vaccine in newly diagnosed glioma. Their antigens are not known. Sequencing used immunoSEQ multiplex PCR; TCRdb keeps in-frame clones, though not all of them. The sample has about 32,000 clones, under 80% seen once. Specimen: PBMCs, collected from a glioma patient whose treatment included an IDH1 peptide vaccine. These receptors were taken from a man between 25 and 39 years old with glioma. The CDR3 runs from the conserved cysteine through the conserved F or W. D genes are given only for firm matches. Some rows mark clone size as missing; the rest say once, few, many or name a class of expanded clone.

size: -; D: -; J: TRBJ1-2; V: TRBV29-1; CDR3: CSAGHQANYGYTF; DNA: TGCAGCGCCGGACACCAAGCTAACTATGGCTACACCTTC
size: -; D: TRBD2; J: TRBJ2-3; V: TRBV14; CDR3: CASSQDILAGVDTQYF; DNA: TGTGCCAGCAGCCAAGATATCCTAGCGGGAGTAGATACGCAGTATTTT
size: once; D: -; J: TRBJ2-1; V: TRBV9; CDR3: CASSVEASRYNEQFF; DNA: TGTGCCAGCAGCGTAGAGGCTAGCAGATACAATGAGCAGTTCTTC
size: -; D: -; J: TRBJ2-7; V: TRBV5-5; CDR3: CASSFGASSSYEQYF; DNA: TGTGCCAGCAGCTTTGGGGCCAGTAGCTCCTACGAGCAGTACTTC
size: -; D: -; J: TRBJ2-3; V: TRBV5-4; CDR3: CASSLDSSTDTQYF; DNA: TGTGCCAGCAGCTTGGACAGCAGCACAGATACGCAGTATTTT
size: -; D: -; J: TRBJ2-1; V: TRBV9; CDR3: CASSTRNEQFF; DNA: TGTGCCAGCAGCACTCGCAATGAGCAGTTCTTC
size: -; D: -; J: TRBJ2-7; V: TRBV19; CDR3: CASSIANTFPYSYEQYF; DNA: TGTGCCAGTAGTATCGCGAACACCTTTCCCTACTCCTACGAGCAGTACTTC
size: few; D: -; J: TRBJ1-5; V: TRBV6-1; CDR3: CASSPRDMSNQPQHF; DNA: TGTGCCAGCAGCCCCCGGGACATGAGCAATCAGCCCCAGCATTTT
size: -; D: -; J: TRBJ2-7; V: TRBV27; CDR3: CASSLQGSPFYEQYF; DNA: TGTGCCAGCAGTTTACAGGGTTCACCTTTCTACGAGCAGTACTTC
size: -; D: -; J: TRBJ2-5; V: TRBV5-6; CDR3: CASSGKVGPPKPQYF; DNA: TGTGCCAGCAGCGGCAAGGTGGGACCCCCCAAACCACAGTACTTC